This record concerns one T cell receptor (beta chain) sequence. This sample was taken from a study of T cells in Graves' hyperthyroidism and ophthalmopathy. The CDR3 runs to 15 residues. Trimming took off 4 bases at V and 2 bases at J, with 14 bases between the two ends. CDR1 SGHRS and CDR2 YFSETQ come from the germline V gene. Researchers amplified the TCR beta CDR3 regions from RNA transcripts. An initial round of RT-PCR targeting the TCR CDR3 relied on the HTBI primer set. TCRdb redid the calling of the multiplex PCR reads with MiXCR, one entry per CDR3 protein. Among roughly 580,000 distinct CDR3 sequences listed, around 46% were seen once.

The sequence came from a woman aged 18 to 35 with Graves' hyperthyroidism. Sequenced material: peripheral blood or thyroid tissue (not recorded which). The rearrangement links TRBV5-1 to TRBJ2-3, with D uncertain. CDR3 protein: CASSPSPDHTDTQYF. The CDR3 DNA is TGCGCCAGCAGCCCTTCGCCAGACCACACAGATACGCAGTATTTT.